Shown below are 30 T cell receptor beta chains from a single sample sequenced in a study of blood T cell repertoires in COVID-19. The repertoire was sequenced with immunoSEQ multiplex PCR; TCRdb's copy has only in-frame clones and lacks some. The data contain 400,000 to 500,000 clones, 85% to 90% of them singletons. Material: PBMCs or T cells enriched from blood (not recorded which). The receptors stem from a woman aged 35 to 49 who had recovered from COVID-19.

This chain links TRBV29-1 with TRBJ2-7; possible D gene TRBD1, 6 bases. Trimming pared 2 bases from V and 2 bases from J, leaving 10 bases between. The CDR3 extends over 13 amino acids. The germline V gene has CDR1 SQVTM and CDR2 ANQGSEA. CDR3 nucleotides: TGCAGCGTTGAACAGGGGCCGACCTACGAGCAGTACTTC. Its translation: CSVEQGPTYEQYF.

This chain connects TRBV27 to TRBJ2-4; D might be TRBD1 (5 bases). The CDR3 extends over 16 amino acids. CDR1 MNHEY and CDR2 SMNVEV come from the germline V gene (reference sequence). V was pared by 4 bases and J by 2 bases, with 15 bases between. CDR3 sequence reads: CASSWNLSGSKNIQYF. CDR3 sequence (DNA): TGTGCCAGCAGTTGGAACTTGTCAGGGTCCAAAAACATTCAGTACTTC.

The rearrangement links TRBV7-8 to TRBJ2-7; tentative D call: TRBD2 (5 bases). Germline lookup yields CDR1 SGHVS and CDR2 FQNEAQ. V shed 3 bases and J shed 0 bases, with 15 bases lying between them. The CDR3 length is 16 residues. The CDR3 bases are TGTGCCAGCAGCTTTACGTCTAGCCCGAGCTCCTACGAGCAGTACTTC. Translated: CASSFTSSPSSYEQYF. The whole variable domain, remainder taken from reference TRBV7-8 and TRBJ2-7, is GAGVSQSPRYKVAKRGQDVALRCDPISGHVSLFWYQQALGQGPEFLTYFQNEAQLDKSGLPSDRFFAERPEGSVSTLKIQRTQQEDSAVYLCASSFTSSPSSYEQYFGPGTRLTVT.

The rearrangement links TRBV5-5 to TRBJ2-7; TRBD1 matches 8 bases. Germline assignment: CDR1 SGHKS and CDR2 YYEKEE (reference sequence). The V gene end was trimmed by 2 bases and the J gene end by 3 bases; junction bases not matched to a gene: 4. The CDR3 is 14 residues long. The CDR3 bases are TGTGCCAGCAGCTTAGGACAGGGTCTCTACGAGCAGTACTTC. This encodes CASSLGQGLYEQYF.

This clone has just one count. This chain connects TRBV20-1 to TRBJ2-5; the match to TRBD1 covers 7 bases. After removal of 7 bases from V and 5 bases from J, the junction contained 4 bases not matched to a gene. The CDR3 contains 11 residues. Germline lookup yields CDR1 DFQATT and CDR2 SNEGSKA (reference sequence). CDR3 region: CSVGQPETQYF. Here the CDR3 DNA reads TGCAGTGTGGGACAGCCGGAGACCCAGTACTTC.

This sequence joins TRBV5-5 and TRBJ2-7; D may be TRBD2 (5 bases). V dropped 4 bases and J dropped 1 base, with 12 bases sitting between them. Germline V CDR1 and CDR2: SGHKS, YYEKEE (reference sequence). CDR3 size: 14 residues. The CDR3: CASSIPLGSYEQYF. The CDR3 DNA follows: TGTGCCAGCAGCATTCCACTAGGATCCTACGAGCAGTACTTC.

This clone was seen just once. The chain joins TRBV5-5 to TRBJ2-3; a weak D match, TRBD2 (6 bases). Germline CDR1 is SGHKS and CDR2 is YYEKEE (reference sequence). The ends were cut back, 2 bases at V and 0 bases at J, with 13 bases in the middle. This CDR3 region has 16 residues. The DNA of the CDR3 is TGTGCCAGCAGCTTTCTACCGGGGACTAGCACAGATACGCAGTATTTT. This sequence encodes CASSFLPGTSTDTQYF.

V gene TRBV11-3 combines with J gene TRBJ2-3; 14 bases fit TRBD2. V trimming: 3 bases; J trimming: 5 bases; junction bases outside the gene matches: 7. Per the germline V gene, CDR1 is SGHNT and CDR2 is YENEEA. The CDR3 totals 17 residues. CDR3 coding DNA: TGTGCCAGCAGCTTGTTTGGGACTAGCGGGAGCCAAGATACGCAGTATTTT. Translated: CASSLFGTSGSQDTQYF.

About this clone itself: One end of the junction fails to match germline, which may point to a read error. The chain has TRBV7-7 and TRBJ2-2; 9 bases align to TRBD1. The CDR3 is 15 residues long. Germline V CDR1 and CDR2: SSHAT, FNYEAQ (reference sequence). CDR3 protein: CASSLDRGDAGELFF. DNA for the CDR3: TGTGCTAGCAGCTTAGACAGGGGGGATGCCGGGGAGCTGTTTTTT.

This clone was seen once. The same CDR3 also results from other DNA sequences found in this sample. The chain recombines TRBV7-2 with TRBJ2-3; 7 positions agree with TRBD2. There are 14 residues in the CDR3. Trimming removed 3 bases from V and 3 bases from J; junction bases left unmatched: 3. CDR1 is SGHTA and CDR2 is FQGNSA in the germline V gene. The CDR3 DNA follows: TGTGCCAGCAGCTTGGCGGGAGCAACAGATACGCAGTATTTT. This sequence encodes CASSLAGATDTQYF.

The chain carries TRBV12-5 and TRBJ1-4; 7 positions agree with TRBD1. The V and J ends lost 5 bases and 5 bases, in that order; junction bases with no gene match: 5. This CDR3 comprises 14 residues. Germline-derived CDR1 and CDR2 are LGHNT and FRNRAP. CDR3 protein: CASGMTGPNEKLFF. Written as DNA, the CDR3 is TGTGCTAGTGGTATGACAGGGCCGAATGAAAAACTGTTTTTT.

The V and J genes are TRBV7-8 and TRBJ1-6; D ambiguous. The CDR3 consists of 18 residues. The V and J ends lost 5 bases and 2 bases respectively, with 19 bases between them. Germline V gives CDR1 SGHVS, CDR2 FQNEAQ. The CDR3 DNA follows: TGTGCCAGCAGCGGTAGCGGACTGTCGATGCCCTATAATTCACCCCTCCACTTT. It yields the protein CASSGSGLSMPYNSPLHF.

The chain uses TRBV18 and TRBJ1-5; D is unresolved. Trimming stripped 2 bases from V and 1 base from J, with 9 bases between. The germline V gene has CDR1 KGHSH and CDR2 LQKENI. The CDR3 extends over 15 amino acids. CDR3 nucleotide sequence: TGTGCCAGCTCACCAAATCAGGCGAGCAATCAGCCCCAGCATTTT. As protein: CASSPNQASNQPQHF.

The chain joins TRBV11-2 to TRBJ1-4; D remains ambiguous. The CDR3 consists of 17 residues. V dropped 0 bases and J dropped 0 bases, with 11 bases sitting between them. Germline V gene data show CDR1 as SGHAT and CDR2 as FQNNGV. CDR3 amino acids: CASSLDPTQSTNEKLFF. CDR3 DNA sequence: TGTGCCAGCAGCTTAGATCCAACACAGTCAACTAATGAAAAACTGTTTTTT.

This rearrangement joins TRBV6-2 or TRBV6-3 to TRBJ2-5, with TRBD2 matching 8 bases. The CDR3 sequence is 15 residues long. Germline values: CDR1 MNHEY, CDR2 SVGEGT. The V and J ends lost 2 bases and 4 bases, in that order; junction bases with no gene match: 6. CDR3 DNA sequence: TGTGCCAGCAGTTACATAGCCGCGGGAGGAGAGACCCAGTACTTC. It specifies CASSYIAAGGETQYF.

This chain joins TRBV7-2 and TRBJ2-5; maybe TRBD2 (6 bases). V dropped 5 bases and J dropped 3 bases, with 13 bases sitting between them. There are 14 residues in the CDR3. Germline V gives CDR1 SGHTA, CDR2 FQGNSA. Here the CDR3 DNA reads TGTGCCAGCAGCCCGGGACTGATTAAAGAGACCCAGTACTTC. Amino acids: CASSPGLIKETQYF.

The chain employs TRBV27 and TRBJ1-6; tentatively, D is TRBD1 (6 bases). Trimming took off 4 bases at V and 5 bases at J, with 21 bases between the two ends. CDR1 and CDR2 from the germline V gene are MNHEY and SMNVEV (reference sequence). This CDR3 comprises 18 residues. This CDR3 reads CASSSSYPRGAHNSPLHF. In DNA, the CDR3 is TGTGCCAGCAGTTCATCTTACCCCCGGGGGGCTCATAATTCACCCCTCCACTTT.

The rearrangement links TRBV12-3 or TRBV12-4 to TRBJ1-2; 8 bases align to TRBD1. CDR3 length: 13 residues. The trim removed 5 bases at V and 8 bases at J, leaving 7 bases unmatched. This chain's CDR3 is CASSPDRAKGYTF. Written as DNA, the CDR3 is TGTGCCAGCAGTCCGGACAGGGCTAAGGGCTACACCTTC.

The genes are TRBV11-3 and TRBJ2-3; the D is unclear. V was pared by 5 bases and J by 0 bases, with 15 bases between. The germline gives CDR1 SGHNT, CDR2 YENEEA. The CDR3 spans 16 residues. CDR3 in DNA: TGTGCCAGCAGCCGCTCCGGGTCCTCTAGCACAGATACGCAGTATTTT. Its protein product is CASSRSGSSSTDTQYF. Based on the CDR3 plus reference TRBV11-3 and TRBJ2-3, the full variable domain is EAGVVQSPRYKIIEKKQPVAFWCNPISGHNTLYWYLQNLGQGPELLIRYENEEAVDDSQLPKDRFSAERLKGVDSTLKIQPAELGDSAVYLCASSRSGSSSTDTQYFGPGTRLTVL.

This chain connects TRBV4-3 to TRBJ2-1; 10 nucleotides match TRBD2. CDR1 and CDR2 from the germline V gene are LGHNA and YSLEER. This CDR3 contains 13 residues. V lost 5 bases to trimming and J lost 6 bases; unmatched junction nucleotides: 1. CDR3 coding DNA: TGCGCCAGCAGCAGACTAGCGGGCAATGAGCAGTTCTTC. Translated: CASSRLAGNEQFF.

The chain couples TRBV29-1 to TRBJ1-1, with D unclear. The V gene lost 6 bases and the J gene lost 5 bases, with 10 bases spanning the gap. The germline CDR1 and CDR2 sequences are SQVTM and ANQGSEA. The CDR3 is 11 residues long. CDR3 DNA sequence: TGCAGCGTCGCCTTTGAGACTGAAGCTTTCTTT. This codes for CSVAFETEAFF.

The CDR3 DNA reads as TGCAGTGCTCGTGGAACTAGCGGAACCTACGAGCAGTACTTC. Its translation is CSARGTSGTYEQYF. The gene calls are TRBV20-1 and TRBJ2-7, with 8 nucleotides matching TRBD2. The CDR3 loop spans 14 amino acids. V trimming: 5 bases; J trimming: 2 bases; junction bases outside the gene matches: 8. Per germline, CDR1 DFQATT and CDR2 SNEGSKA (reference sequence).

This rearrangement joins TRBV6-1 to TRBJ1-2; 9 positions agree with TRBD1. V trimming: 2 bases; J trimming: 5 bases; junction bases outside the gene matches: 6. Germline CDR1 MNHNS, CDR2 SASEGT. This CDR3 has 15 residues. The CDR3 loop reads CASSESPGQGYGYTF. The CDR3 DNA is TGTGCCAGCAGTGAAAGCCCGGGACAGGGATATGGCTACACCTTC.

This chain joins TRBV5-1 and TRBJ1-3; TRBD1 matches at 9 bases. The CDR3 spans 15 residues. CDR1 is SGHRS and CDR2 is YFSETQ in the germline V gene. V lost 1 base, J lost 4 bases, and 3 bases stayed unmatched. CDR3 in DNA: TGCGCCAGCAGCTTGCCCGGGACAGGGGGAAACACCATATATTTT. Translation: CASSLPGTGGNTIYF.

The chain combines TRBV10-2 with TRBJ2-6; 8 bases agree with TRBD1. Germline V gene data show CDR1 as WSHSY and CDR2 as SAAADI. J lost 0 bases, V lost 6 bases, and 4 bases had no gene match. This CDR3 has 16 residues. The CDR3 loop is CASRRTGSSGANVLTF. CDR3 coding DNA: TGCGCCAGCAGGAGGACAGGGTCCTCTGGGGCCAACGTCCTGACTTTC.

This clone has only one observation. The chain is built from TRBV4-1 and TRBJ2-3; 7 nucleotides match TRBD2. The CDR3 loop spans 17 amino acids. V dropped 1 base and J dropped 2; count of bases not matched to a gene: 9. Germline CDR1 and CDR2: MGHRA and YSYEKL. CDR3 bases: TGCGCCAGCAGCCAAGGGTGGGGGGGTCGGTCCACAGATACGCAGTATTTT. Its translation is CASSQGWGGRSTDTQYF.

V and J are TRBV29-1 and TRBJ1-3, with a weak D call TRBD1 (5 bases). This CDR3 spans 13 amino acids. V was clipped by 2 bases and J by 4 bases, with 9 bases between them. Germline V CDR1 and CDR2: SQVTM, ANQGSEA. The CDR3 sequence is CSVEKQDGNTIYF. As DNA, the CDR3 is TGCAGCGTTGAAAAACAGGACGGAAACACCATATATTTT.

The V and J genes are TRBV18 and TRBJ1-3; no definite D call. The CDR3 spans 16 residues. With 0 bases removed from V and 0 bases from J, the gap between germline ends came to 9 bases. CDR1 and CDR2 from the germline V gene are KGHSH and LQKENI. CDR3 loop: CASSPPVGSSGNTIYF. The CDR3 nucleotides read TGTGCCAGCTCACCACCGGTGGGCAGCTCTGGAAACACCATATATTTT. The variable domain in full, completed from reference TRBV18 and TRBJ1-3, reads NAGVMQNPRHLVRRRGQEARLRCSPMKGHSHVYWYRQLPEEGLKFMVYLQKENIIDESGMPKERFSAEFPKEGPSILRIQQVVRGDSAAYFCASSPPVGSSGNTIYFGEGSWLTVV.

CDR3 in DNA: TGTGCCAGCCTACCGGGACAGGGGTTCTACGAGCAGTACTTC. Translation: CASLPGQGFYEQYF. V usage is TRBV6-5 and J usage is TRBJ2-7, with 10 bases aligning to TRBD1. Germline lookup yields CDR1 MNHEY and CDR2 SVGAGI. The V gene end was trimmed by 8 bases and the J gene end by 3 bases; junction bases not matched to a gene: 7. The length of the CDR3 is 14 residues.

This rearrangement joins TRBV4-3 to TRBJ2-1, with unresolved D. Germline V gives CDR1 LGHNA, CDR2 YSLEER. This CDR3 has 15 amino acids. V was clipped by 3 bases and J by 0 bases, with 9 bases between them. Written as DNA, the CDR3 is TGCGCCAGCAGCCACTCGCCGAGCTCCTACAATGAGCAGTTCTTC. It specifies CASSHSPSSYNEQFF.